The 22 T cell receptor beta chains below come from one sample, sequenced in a study of blood T cell repertoires in COVID-19. Assay used: immunoSEQ multiplex PCR; TCRdb lists only in-frame clones, some missing. This table has 200,000 to 250,000 clones, roughly 89% appearing once. Sequencing used PBMCs or T cells enriched from blood (not recorded which). These receptors were collected from a woman between 35 and 50 years old who had recovered from COVID-19.

The genes are TRBV5-1 and TRBJ1-4; 7 nucleotides agree with TRBD1. The germline gives CDR1 SGHRS, CDR2 YFSETQ. V shed 3 bases, J shed 1 base, and the junction held 6 bases outside the gene matches. This CDR3 spans 16 amino acids. CDR3 nucleotide sequence: TGCGCCAGCAGCTCCGGGACAGCGGGAACTAATGAAAAACTGTTTTTT. Amino acids: CASSSGTAGTNEKLFF. The full variable domain, completed using reference TRBV5-1 and TRBJ1-4, is KAGVTQTPRYLIKTRGQQVTLSCSPISGHRSVSWYQQTPGQGLQFLFEYFSETQRNKGNFPGRFSGRQFSNSRSEMNVSTLELGDSALYLCASSSGTAGTNEKLFFGSGTQLSVL.

This sequence joins TRBV18 and TRBJ2-1; 9 bases map to TRBD2. CDR1 and CDR2 (germline): KGHSH, LQKENI. V trimming: 3 bases; J trimming: 5 bases; junction bases outside the gene matches: 5. This CDR3 is 15 amino acids long. CDR3 in amino acids: CASSPASGDNNEQFF. CDR3 DNA sequence: TGTGCCAGCTCACCTGCTAGCGGGGATAACAATGAGCAGTTCTTC.

The V gene is TRBV3-1 (or the pseudogene TRBV3-2), the J gene TRBJ2-5; TRBD2 matches 8 bases. Germline V lookup: CDR1 LGHDT, CDR2 YNNKEL (reference sequence). The junction had 12 bases not matched to a gene; V was cut back by 5 bases and J by 4 bases. This CDR3 is 16 amino acids long. The CDR3 protein is CASSTSGSPPGETQYF. The CDR3 bases are TGTGCCAGCAGCACAAGCGGGAGCCCCCCGGGAGAGACCCAGTACTTC.

This clone came up many times. CDR3 nucleotide sequence: TGTGCCAGCTTCGGTACCCCGAACAATGAGCAGTTCTTC. Residues: CASFGTPNNEQFF. The chain combines TRBV2 with TRBJ2-1; D is unclear. Germline CDR1 and CDR2: SNHLY and FYNNEI. V lost 8 bases, J lost 5 bases, and 13 bases lay in between. This CDR3 is built from 13 residues.

The chain couples TRBV19 to TRBJ2-1, with 7 bases that match TRBD1. After removal of 3 bases from V and 0 bases from J, the junction contained 14 bases not matched to a gene. Germline V gene sequence: CDR1 LNHDA, CDR2 SQIVND (reference sequence). The CDR3 extends over 19 amino acids. The CDR3 nucleotides are TGTGCCAGTAGTATGACAGGGCCTGTAACCTTCCTCTCCTACAATGAGCAGTTCTTC. It encodes CASSMTGPVTFLSYNEQFF.

The rearrangement links TRBV19 to TRBJ1-2; 9 nucleotides align to TRBD1. The CDR3 covers 15 residues. Germline V CDR1 and CDR2: LNHDA, SQIVND (reference sequence). V lost 4 bases and J lost 5; bases outside the gene matches: 8. CDR3 loop: CASSTTKQGAYGYTF. In DNA form, the CDR3 reads TGTGCCAGTAGTACCACAAAACAGGGGGCTTATGGCTACACCTTC.

At least ten counts were recorded for this clone. The J gene is TRBJ1-2, the V gene TRBV10-3, with D possibly TRBD1 on 5 matching bases. Germline V gives CDR1 ENHRY, CDR2 SYGVKD. V lost 1 base, J lost 3 bases, and 9 bases lay in between. There are 14 residues in the CDR3. The CDR3 here is CAISELGPDYGYTF. The CDR3 nucleotides are TGTGCCATCAGTGAGTTGGGGCCCGACTATGGCTACACCTTC.

This chain uses TRBV10-3 with TRBJ2-1; 10 bases are a match to TRBD2. Germline V gives CDR1 ENHRY, CDR2 SYGVKD. CDR3 length: 15 amino acids. With V trimmed by 0 bases and J by 9 bases, 5 bases remained unmatched. The CDR3 DNA reads TGTGCCATCAGTGAGTCCCGGACTAGCGGTTCTGAGCAGTTCTTC. Its translation is CAISESRTSGSEQFF.

The genes are TRBV6-5 and TRBJ1-1, with 7 bases aligning to TRBD1. With 3 bases clipped from V and 11 bases from J, the junction kept 15 bases outside the gene matches. CDR3 length: 15 residues. Germline V gene data show CDR1 as MNHEY and CDR2 as SVGAGI. The CDR3 is CASSYRTGPGQKAFF. CDR3 DNA sequence: TGTGCCAGCAGTTATCGTACGGGACCGGGACAGAAGGCTTTCTTT.

The chain uses TRBV19 and TRBJ2-6; 8 nucleotides agree with TRBD1. Germline loops: CDR1 LNHDA, CDR2 SQIVND (reference sequence). The junction had 13 bases not matched to a gene; V was cut back by 9 bases and J by 0 bases. The CDR3 is 18 amino acids. This CDR3 reads CASRDRRGLGSGANVLTF. The CDR3 DNA sequence: TGTGCCAGCCGCGATCGCAGGGGGCTCGGCTCTGGGGCCAACGTCCTGACTTTC.

The chain joins TRBV7-9 to TRBJ2-2; TRBD1 aligns across 8 bases. The CDR3 consists of 15 residues. V was pared by 3 bases and J by 4 bases, with 4 bases of the junction left unmatched. Germline CDR1 reads SEHNR; CDR2 reads FQNEAQ (reference sequence). CDR3 sequence: CASSFDRGRTGELFF. The CDR3 region has the DNA TGTGCCAGCAGCTTCGACAGGGGACGCACCGGGGAGCTGTTTTTT.

The chain carries TRBV19 and TRBJ1-2; TRBD1 aligns across 8 bases. In germline, CDR1 is LNHDA, CDR2 SQIVND (reference sequence). With V trimmed by 4 bases and J by 2 bases, 6 bases remained unmatched. The length of the CDR3 is 15 residues. CDR3 sequence: CASSTRTGTNYGYTF. The CDR3 DNA reads as TGTGCCAGTAGTACTCGGACAGGGACCAACTATGGCTACACCTTC.

A single count supports this clone. The J gene is TRBJ1-2, the V gene TRBV27; 8 bases align to TRBD1. CDR1 is MNHEY and CDR2 is SMNVEV in the germline V gene (reference sequence). The CDR3 is 14 residues long. The V gene end was trimmed by 6 bases and the J gene end by 2 bases; junction bases not matched to a gene: 5. CDR3 coding DNA: TGTGCCAGCAGATCGTCAGGGGGCAACTATGGCTACACCTTC. It translates to CASRSSGGNYGYTF.

This sequence joins TRBV24-1 and TRBJ2-1; TRBD2 is a possible D gene (6 bases). The CDR3 totals 16 residues. Germline V gene sequence: CDR1 KGHDR, CDR2 SFDVKD. Trimming left V 0 bases short and J 0 bases short, with 8 bases between. This chain's CDR3 is CATSDLRGSSYNEQFF. The CDR3 nucleotides read TGTGCCACCAGTGATTTGCGGGGGAGCTCCTACAATGAGCAGTTCTTC.

The rearrangement joins TRBV6-2 or TRBV6-3 to TRBJ1-2; 7 positions agree with TRBD1. Germline V lookup: CDR1 MNHEY, CDR2 SVGEGT. The CDR3 has 13 residues. J was trimmed by 4 bases and V by 6 bases; bases with no gene match: 5. CDR3 region: CASSPQGTYGYTF. The CDR3 DNA reads TGTGCCAGCAGCCCACAGGGGACCTATGGCTACACCTTC.

The V gene is TRBV13, the J gene TRBJ2-3, with 14 nucleotides matching TRBD2. V dropped 5 bases and J dropped 3; count of bases not matched to a gene: 7. This CDR3 region has 17 residues. CDR1 is PRHDT, CDR2 FYEKMQ, per germline (reference sequence). The CDR3 reads CASSARLAGGRTDTQYF. CDR3 in DNA: TGTGCCAGCAGCGCCCGACTAGCGGGAGGGAGAACAGATACGCAGTATTTT. The complete variable domain, with remaining parts taken from reference TRBV13 and TRBJ2-3, reads AAGVIQSPRHLIKEKRETATLKCYPIPRHDTVYWYQQGPGQDPQFLISFYEKMQSDKGSIPDRFSAQQFSDYHSELNMSSLELGDSALYFCASSARLAGGRTDTQYFGPGTRLTVL.

V and J are TRBV11-2 and TRBJ2-1, with 9 bases lining up with TRBD2. The CDR3 spans 16 residues. Germline V CDR1 and CDR2: SGHAT, FQNNGV. V trimming: 2 bases; J trimming: 4 bases; junction bases outside the gene matches: 6. CDR3: CASSLRALAGYNEQFF. CDR3 nucleotides: TGTGCCAGCAGCTTACGGGCACTAGCGGGTTACAATGAGCAGTTCTTC.

The rearrangement joins TRBV6-5 to TRBJ1-2, with unresolved D. The germline CDR1 and CDR2 sequences are MNHEY and SVGAGI. The germline V and J ends were trimmed by 3 bases and 1 base, with 6 bases remaining between them. This CDR3 spans 13 amino acids. CDR3: CASSYTDNYGYTF. The CDR3 bases are TGTGCCAGCAGTTATACAGATAACTATGGCTACACCTTC.

The V and J genes are TRBV6-2 or TRBV6-3 and TRBJ2-7; D is perhaps TRBD1 (6 bases). Germline V gene lookup returns CDR1 MNHEY and CDR2 SVGEGT. The CDR3 spans 13 residues. The V end was cut by 6 bases, the J end by 7 bases, with 16 bases between. In nucleotides, the CDR3 is TGTGCCAGCAGCCTAAACAGGGTCGGAGAGCAGTACGTC. Translation: CASSLNRVGEQYV.

For the CDR3, the DNA is TGTGCCAGCAGCAACCGGGACTTCGGGAACTATGGCTACACCTTC. It encodes CASSNRDFGNYGYTF. The rearrangement joins TRBV6-6 to TRBJ1-2; weak D call: TRBD1 (5 bases). Trimming left V 6 bases short and J 2 bases short, with 16 bases between. Germline-derived CDR1 and CDR2 are MNHNY and SVGAGI (reference sequence). The CDR3 runs 15 residues.

This clone appeared a single time. The rearrangement links TRBV7-8 to TRBJ2-1, with a possible D match to TRBD1 (5 bases). CDR1 and CDR2 from the germline V gene are SGHVS and FQNEAQ. V was clipped by 3 bases and J by 12 bases, with 9 bases between them. This CDR3 spans 11 amino acids. The DNA of the CDR3 is TGTGCCAGCAGCTTCGAGCAGGGGCAGTTCTTC. Protein: CASSFEQGQFF. Together with reference TRBV7-8 and TRBJ2-1, the CDR3 gives the full variable domain: GAGVSQSPRYKVAKRGQDVALRCDPISGHVSLFWYQQALGQGPEFLTYFQNEAQLDKSGLPSDRFFAERPEGSVSTLKIQRTQQEDSAVYLCASSFEQGQFFGPGTRLTVL.

This clone was counted many times. In nucleotides, the CDR3 is TGTGCCAGCAGTCTGGGGACTAGCGGACTCTACGAGCAGTACTTC. Translating it yields CASSLGTSGLYEQYF. This rearrangement joins TRBV27 to TRBJ2-7; TRBD2 aligns across 11 bases. Germline assignment: CDR1 MNHEY and CDR2 SMNVEV (reference sequence). CDR3 length: 15 residues. Trimming removed 5 bases from V and 3 bases from J; junction bases left unmatched: 6.